The clone carrying this T cell receptor (beta chain) was found many times. The antigen is not known. J lost 2 bases, V lost 2 bases, and 4 bases had no gene match. This CDR3 contains 15 residues. In making TCR cDNA, 5'RACE template switching added a universal primer site and UMIs to it. From the 5' RACE reads, TCRdb called clonotypes with MiXCR, one entry per CDR3 protein. The table records some 340,000 distinct CDR3 sequences, about 10% of them present only once. This specimen belongs to a study of T cells after yellow fever vaccination. General study findings and limits: Overlap between CD4 and CD8 compartments was detected for a small share of clonotypes. Subsequent to the booster, the majority of primary-vaccination clones reappeared (around 96% CD4, about 90% CD8).

Sample: CD4+ T cells sorted from PBMCs, taken 45 days after the yellow fever booster vaccination. The receptor comes from a man in his late teens or twenties who received the YFV17D yellow fever vaccine. This chain links TRBV12-3 or TRBV12-4 with TRBJ1-1; 8 bases line up with TRBD1. The CDR3 sequence: CASSLQGAGNTEAFF. CDR3 nucleotides: TGTGCCAGCAGTTTACAGGGGGCAGGAAACACTGAAGCTTTCTTT.